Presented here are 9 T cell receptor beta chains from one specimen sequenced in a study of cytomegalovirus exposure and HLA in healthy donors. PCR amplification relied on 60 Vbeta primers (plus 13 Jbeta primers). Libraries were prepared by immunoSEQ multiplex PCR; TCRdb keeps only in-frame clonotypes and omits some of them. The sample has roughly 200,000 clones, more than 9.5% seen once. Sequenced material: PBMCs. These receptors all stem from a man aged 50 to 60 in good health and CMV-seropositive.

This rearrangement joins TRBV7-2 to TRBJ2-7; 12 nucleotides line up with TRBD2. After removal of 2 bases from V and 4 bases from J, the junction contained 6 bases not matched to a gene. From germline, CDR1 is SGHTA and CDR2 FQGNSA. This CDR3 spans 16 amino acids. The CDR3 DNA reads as TGTGCCAGCAGCTTAATGCCTAGCGGGGGGGCGTACGAGCAGTACTTC. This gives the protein CASSLMPSGGAYEQYF.

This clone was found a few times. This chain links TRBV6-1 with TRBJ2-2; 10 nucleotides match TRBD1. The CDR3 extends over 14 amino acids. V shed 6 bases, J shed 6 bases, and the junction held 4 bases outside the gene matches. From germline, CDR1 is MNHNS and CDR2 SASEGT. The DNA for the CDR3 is TGTGCCAGCAGGGGACAGGGGTTGCCCGGGGAGCTGTTTTTT. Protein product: CASRGQGLPGELFF.

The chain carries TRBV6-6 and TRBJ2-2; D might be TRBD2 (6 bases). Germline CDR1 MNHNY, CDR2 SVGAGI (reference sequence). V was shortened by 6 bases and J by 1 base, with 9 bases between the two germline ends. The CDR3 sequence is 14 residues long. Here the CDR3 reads CASRGGLNTGELFF. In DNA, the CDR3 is TGTGCCAGCAGGGGAGGATTGAACACCGGGGAGCTGTTTTTT.

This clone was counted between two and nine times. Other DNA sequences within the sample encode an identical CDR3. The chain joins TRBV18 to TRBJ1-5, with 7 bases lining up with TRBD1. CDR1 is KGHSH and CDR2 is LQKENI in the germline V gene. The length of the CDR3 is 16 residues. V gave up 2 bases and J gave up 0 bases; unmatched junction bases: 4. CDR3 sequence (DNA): TGTGCCAGCTCACCATCGACAGGGAATAGCAATCAGCCCCAGCATTTT. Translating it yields CASSPSTGNSNQPQHF.

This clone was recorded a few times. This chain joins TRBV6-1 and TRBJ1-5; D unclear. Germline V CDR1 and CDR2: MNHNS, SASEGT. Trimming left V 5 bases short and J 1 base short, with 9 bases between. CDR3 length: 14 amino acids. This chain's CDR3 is CASSSSRSNQPQHF. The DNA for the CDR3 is TGTGCCAGCAGTTCCTCTAGAAGCAATCAGCCCCAGCATTTT.

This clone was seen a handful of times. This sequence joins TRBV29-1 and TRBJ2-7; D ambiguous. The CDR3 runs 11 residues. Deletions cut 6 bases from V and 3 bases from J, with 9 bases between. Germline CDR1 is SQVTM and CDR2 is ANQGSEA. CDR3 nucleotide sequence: TGCAGCGTCCTACGCGGCTACGAGCAGTACTTC. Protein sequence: CSVLRGYEQYF.

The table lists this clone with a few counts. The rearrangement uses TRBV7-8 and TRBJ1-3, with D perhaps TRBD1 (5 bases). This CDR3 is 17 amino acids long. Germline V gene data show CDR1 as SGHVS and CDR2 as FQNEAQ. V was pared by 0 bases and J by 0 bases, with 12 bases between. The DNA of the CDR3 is TGTGCCAGCAGCTTAGCGCTCAGGGAAAGCTCTGGAAACACCATATATTTT. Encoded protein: CASSLALRESSGNTIYF.

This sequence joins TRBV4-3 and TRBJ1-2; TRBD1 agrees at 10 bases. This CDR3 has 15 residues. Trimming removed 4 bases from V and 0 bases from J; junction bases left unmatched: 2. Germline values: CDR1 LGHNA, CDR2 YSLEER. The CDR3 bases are TGCGCCAGCAGCCCTGGGACAGGGGCTAACTATGGCTACACCTTC. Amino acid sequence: CASSPGTGANYGYTF.

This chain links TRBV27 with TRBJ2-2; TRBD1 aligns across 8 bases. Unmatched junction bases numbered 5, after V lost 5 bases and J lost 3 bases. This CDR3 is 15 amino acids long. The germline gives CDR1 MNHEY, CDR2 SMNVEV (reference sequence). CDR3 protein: CASSAQGAYTGELFF. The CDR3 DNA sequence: TGTGCCAGCAGTGCTCAGGGGGCTTACACCGGGGAGCTGTTTTTT.